This T cell receptor beta chain was captured by sequencing in a study of early T cells in non-severe SARS-CoV-2 infection. The CDR3 runs to 15 residues. The germline V gene has CDR1 MNHEY and CDR2 SMNVEV (reference sequence). V was clipped by 3 bases and J by 7 bases, with 13 bases between them. This clonotype came up a few times. TCRdb passed the 5' RACE reads through MiXCR, listing each CDR3 protein once. This sample has 55,000 to 85,000 distinct CDR3 sequences, with about 12% found just once. The clonotype originates from an adult who was a healthcare worker with PCR-confirmed SARS-CoV-2 infection or an uninfected control (not recorded which). The chain combines TRBV27 with TRBJ1-6; the D gene is possibly TRBD1 (6 bases). Sequencing was done on a sample of whole blood. The CDR3 region is CASSFRTAGNSPLHF. The CDR3, as DNA: TGTGCCAGCAGTTTTAGGACAGCCGGGAATTCACCCCTCCACTTT.